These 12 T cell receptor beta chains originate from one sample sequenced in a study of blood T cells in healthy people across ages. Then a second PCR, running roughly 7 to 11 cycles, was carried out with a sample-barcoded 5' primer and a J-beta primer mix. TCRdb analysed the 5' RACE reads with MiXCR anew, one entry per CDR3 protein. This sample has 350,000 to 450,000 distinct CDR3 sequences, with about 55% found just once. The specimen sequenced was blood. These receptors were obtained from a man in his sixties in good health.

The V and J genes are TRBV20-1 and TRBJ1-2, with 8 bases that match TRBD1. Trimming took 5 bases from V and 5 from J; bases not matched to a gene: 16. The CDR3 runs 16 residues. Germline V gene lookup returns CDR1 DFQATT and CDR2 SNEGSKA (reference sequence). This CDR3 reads CSAPKDRQGSSYGYTF. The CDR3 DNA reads TGCAGTGCTCCGAAAGACAGACAGGGGAGTTCGTATGGCTACACCTTC.

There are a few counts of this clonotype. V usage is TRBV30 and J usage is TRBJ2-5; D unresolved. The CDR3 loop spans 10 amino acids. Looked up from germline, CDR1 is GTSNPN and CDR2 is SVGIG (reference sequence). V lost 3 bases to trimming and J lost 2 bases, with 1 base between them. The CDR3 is CAWRQETQYF. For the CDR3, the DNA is TGTGCCTGGAGGCAAGAGACCCAGTACTTC.

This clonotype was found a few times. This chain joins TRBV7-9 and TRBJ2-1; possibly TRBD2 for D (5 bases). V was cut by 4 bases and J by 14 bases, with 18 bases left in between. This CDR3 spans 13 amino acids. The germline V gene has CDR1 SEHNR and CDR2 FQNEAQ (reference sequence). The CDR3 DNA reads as TGTGCCAGCAGCTCAGACGACCGGGAAAGAGAGTTCTTC. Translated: CASSSDDREREFF.

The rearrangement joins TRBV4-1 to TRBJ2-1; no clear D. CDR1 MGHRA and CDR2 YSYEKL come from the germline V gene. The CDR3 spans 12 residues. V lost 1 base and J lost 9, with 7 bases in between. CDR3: CASSQAHGEQFF. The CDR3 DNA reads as TGCGCCAGCAGCCAAGCCCATGGTGAGCAGTTCTTC.

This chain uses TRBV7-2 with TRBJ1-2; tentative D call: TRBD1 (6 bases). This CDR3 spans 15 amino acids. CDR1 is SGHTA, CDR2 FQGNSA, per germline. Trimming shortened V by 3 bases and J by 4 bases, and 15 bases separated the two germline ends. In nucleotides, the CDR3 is TGTGCCAGCAGCTTCCCCCCACAGGGTCGCTATGGCTACACCTTC. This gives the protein CASSFPPQGRYGYTF.

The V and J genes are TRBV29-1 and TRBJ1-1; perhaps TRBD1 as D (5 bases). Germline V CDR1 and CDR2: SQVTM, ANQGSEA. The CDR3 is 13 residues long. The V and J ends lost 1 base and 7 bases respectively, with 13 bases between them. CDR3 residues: CSVEGGGLGEAFF. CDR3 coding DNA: TGCAGCGTTGAAGGGGGCGGGCTGGGTGAAGCTTTCTTT.

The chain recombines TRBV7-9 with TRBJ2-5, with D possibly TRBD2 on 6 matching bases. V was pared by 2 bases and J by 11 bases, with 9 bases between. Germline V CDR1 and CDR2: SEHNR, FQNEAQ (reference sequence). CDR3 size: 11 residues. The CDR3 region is CASSLPGGQYF. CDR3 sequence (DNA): TGTGCCAGCAGCTTACCTGGGGGGCAGTACTTC.

CDR3 sequence reads: CASSPSGDRTGFIYGYTF. In DNA form, the CDR3 reads TGTGCCAGCAGCCCCTCGGGGGACCGGACAGGCTTTATCTATGGCTACACCTTC. The chain couples TRBV7-6 to TRBJ1-2, with 7 bases lining up with TRBD1. Germline loops: CDR1 SGHVS, CDR2 FNYEAQ. J lost 4 bases, V lost 5 bases, and 19 bases had no gene match. The CDR3 extends over 18 amino acids.

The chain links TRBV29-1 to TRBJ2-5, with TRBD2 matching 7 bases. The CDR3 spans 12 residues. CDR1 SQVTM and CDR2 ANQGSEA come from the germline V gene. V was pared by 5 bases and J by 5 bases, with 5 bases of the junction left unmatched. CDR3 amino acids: CSVRGVGETQYF. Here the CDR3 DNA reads TGCAGCGTTCGGGGGGTAGGGGAGACCCAGTACTTC.

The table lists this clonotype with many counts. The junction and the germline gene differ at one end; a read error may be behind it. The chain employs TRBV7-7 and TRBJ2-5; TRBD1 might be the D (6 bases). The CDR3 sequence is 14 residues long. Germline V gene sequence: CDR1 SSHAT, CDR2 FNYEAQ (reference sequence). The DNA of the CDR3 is TGTGCTAGCAGCTTATTGAGGGGGTCAGAGACCCAGTACTTC. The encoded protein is CASSLLRGSETQYF.

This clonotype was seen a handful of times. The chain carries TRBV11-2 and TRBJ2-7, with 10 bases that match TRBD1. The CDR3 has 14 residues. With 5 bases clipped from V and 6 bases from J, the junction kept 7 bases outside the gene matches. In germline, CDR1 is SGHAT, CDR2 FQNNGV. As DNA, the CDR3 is TGTGCCAGCAGCCCGGGACAGGGGAGTCGCGAGCAGTACTTC. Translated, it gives CASSPGQGSREQYF.

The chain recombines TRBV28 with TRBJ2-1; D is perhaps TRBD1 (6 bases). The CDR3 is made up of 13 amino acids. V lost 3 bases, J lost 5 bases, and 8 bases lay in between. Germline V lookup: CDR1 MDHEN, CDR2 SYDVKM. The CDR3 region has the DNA TGTGCCAGCAGTTTTTACAGGGACAATGAGCAGTTCTTC. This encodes CASSFYRDNEQFF.